Listed below are T cell receptor beta chains from one sample, sequenced in a study of blood T cell repertoires in COVID-19. Method: immunoSEQ multiplex PCR; TCRdb's copy keeps in-frame clones and lacks some. The sample has approximately 10,000 clones, 85% seen once. The sequenced sample consisted of peripheral blood. Receptors originate from a human donor in a cohort sampled during active COVID-19. Both conserved end residues are part of each CDR3. Fields, in order: V gene, D gene, clone size, J gene, CDR3 protein, CDR3 DNA. D genes are given only for firm matches. Rows give clone size only sometimes, using once, few, many, or a class for an expanded clone.

TRBV21-1,.,.,TRBJ2-2,CASSLLGGRNTGELFF,TGTGCCAGCAGCCTTTTGGGGGGGCGGAACACCGGGGAGCTGTTTTTT
TRBV6-5,TRBD1,.,TRBJ1-5,CASTNFRDRYF,TGTGCCAGCACGAATTTTCGGGACAGATATTTT
TRBV15,.,.,TRBJ1-2,CATSRDRGQNYGYTF,TGTGCCACCAGCAGAGATCGTGGGCAGAACTATGGCTACACCTTC
TRBV5-5,TRBD1,.,TRBJ1-1,CASSFPQGTDTEAFF,TGTGCCAGCAGCTTCCCACAGGGGACCGACACTGAAGCTTTCTTT
TRBV6-5,TRBD1,.,TRBJ1-6,CASSYRDRGDSPLHF,TGTGCCAGCAGTTACAGGGACAGGGGGGATTCACCCCTCCACTTT
TRBV6-6,TRBD1,once,TRBJ1-4,CASSRSFRGAANEKLFF,TGTGCCAGCAGTAGATCATTCAGGGGGGCGGCTAATGAAAAACTGTTTTTT
TRBV7-3,TRBD1,once,TRBJ1-2,CASSLQTGVGYTF,TGTGCCAGCAGCTTGCAAACAGGGGTTGGCTACACCTTC
TRBV5-1,TRBD1,.,TRBJ1-2,CASSLGGTGGNYGYTF,TGCGCCAGCAGCTTGGGGGGGACAGGCGGTAACTATGGCTACACCTTC
TRBV18,TRBD2,few,TRBJ2-2,CASSSPGLAGVGGELFF,TGTGCCAGCTCATCTCCGGGACTAGCGGGAGTTGGCGGGGAGCTGTTTTTT
TRBV7-2,TRBD2,few,TRBJ2-1,CASRPGLAGAGEQFF,TGTGCCAGCAGGCCGGGACTAGCGGGAGCGGGTGAGCAGTTCTTC
TRBV27,TRBD1,.,TRBJ2-7,CASKPGQGANGAYEQYF,TGTGCCAGCAAACCGGGACAGGGGGCGAACGGGGCCTACGAGCAGTACTTC
TRBV7-9,TRBD2,.,TRBJ2-1,CASSFSGGAVNEQFF,TGTGCCAGCAGCTTTAGCGGGGGGGCGGTCAATGAGCAGTTCTTC
TRBV15,.,.,TRBJ1-5,CATSRDRQGSSNQPQHF,TGTGCCACCAGCAGAGATCGCCAGGGGAGTAGCAATCAGCCCCAGCATTTT
TRBV19,TRBD2,once,TRBJ2-4,CASSIDGAGGYKNIQYF,TGTGCCAGTAGTATAGATGGGGCGGGGGGCTACAAAAACATTCAGTACTTC
TRBV6-1,TRBD2,.,TRBJ2-1,CASSEIGYGTSGTGEQFF,TGTGCCAGCAGTGAAATCGGGTACGGGACTAGCGGGACGGGCGAGCAGTTCTTC
TRBV30,.,.,TRBJ1-2,CAWSVLGRVDGYTF,TGTGCCTGGAGTGTACTGGGCAGGGTCGATGGCTACACCTTC
TRBV4-3,.,.,TRBJ1-1,CASSQDRGVGSTEAFF,TGCGCCAGCAGCCAAGATCGGGGGGTGGGATCCACTGAAGCTTTCTTT
TRBV7-2,.,.,TRBJ1-1,CASSLASRHNTEAFF,TGTGCCAGCAGCTTAGCTTCCAGGCACAACACTGAAGCTTTCTTT
TRBV19,.,.,TRBJ1-5,CASSTRQINQPQHF,TGTGCCAGTAGTACACGACAGATTAATCAGCCCCAGCATTTT
TRBV29-1,TRBD1,once,TRBJ1-5,CSARDSGRSQHF,TGCAGCGCAAGGGACAGCGGGAGGTCCCAGCATTTT
TRBV3-1/TRBV3-2,TRBD1,.,TRBJ1-1,CATRQGASTEAFF,TGTGCCACCCGACAGGGGGCGAGCACTGAAGCTTTCTTT
TRBV28,TRBD1,few,TRBJ1-5,CASSSLDRDSNQPQHF,TGTGCCAGCAGTTCCCTGGACAGGGATAGCAATCAGCCCCAGCATTTT
TRBV5-1,TRBD2,.,TRBJ2-2,CASSVGLAGSGELFF,TGCGCCAGCAGCGTCGGACTAGCGGGGTCCGGGGAGCTGTTTTTT